These 8 T cell receptor beta chains originate from one sample sequenced in a study of HIV-infected children after antiretroviral therapy interruption. Treatment given: PENTA 11 planned treatment interruption arm or continuous ART arm. Unique molecular identifiers were included in an RNA-based 3' RACE TCR library. TCRdb re-called the 3' RACE reads with MiXCR, one entry per CDR3 protein. The data hold roughly 7,300 distinct CDR3 sequences, with approximately 15% observed a single time. The material was CD45RO+ CD8+ T cells from PBMCs, pooled from several time points, obtained from a donor given antiretroviral therapy, either interrupted or continuous. Noted subset: memory CD8+ CD45RO+ CD45RA- T cells. These receptors all come from a pool of human donors with HIV.

This clonotype was counted at least ten times. In DNA form, the CDR3 reads TGCGCCAGCAGTGTTTATCAGATCAATCAGCCCCAGCATTTT. Translating gives CASSVYQINQPQHF. The chain links TRBV10-2 to TRBJ1-5; D not resolved. Looked up from germline, CDR1 is WSHSY and CDR2 is SAAADI. V dropped 4 bases and J dropped 3 bases, with 10 bases sitting between them. This CDR3 contains 14 residues.

In this sample, this clonotype is medium-sized. The chain uses TRBV10-3 and TRBJ2-1; 8 positions agree with TRBD1. This CDR3 region has 16 residues. With V trimmed by 0 bases and J by 3 bases, 4 bases remained unmatched. From germline, CDR1 is ENHRY and CDR2 SYGVKD. This CDR3 is CAISESGQVFYNEQFF. In nucleotides, the CDR3 is TGTGCCATCAGTGAGTCGGGACAGGTGTTCTACAATGAGCAGTTCTTC.

By share of the sample, this clonotype is medium-sized. This chain joins TRBV13 and TRBJ2-1, with D perhaps TRBD1 (6 bases). Trimming cost V 1 base and J 12 bases, with 16 bases left between them. CDR1 and CDR2 (germline): PRHDT, FYEKMQ (reference sequence). The CDR3 length is 14 residues. The CDR3 DNA is TGTGCCAGCAGCTTAGCTGGGACATGGGTAGGGCAGTTCTTC. Residues: CASSLAGTWVGQFF.

This clonotype showed up many times. This chain uses TRBV24-1 with TRBJ2-1; 9 positions match TRBD2. V was pared by 4 bases and J by 7 bases, with 10 bases of the junction left unmatched. This CDR3 has 16 amino acids. Germline values: CDR1 KGHDR, CDR2 SFDVKD. Here the CDR3 reads CATSEREGHGVNEQFF. The CDR3 DNA reads TGTGCCACCAGTGAGCGGGAGGGCCATGGTGTAAATGAGCAGTTCTTC.

This clonotype was seen at least ten times. With a much larger clone just one base away, this may be a read error. The V gene is TRBV27, the J gene TRBJ2-7; D tentatively reads TRBD1 or TRBD2 (5 bases each). Per the germline V gene, CDR1 is MNHEY and CDR2 is SMNVEV (reference sequence). CDR3 length equals 13 residues. V gave up 4 bases and J gave up 0 bases, with 7 bases separating them. The CDR3 DNA is TGTGCCAGCAGTTACGGGGCCTCCTACGAGCAGTACTTC. Translation: CASSYGASYEQYF.

In its sample, this clonotype ranks as medium-sized. V usage is TRBV20-1 and J usage is TRBJ2-3; D is possibly TRBD2 (6 bases). Germline CDR1 and CDR2: DFQATT and SNEGSKA (reference sequence). V shed 0 bases and J shed 1 base, with 11 bases lying between them. CDR3 size: 15 residues. CDR3 nucleotide sequence: TGCAGTGCTAGAGATTTTTCGGGAGGCACAGATACGCAGTATTTT. Translating gives CSARDFSGGTDTQYF.

This clonotype is labeled as medium-sized (0.01 to 0.1%). J is TRBJ1-2 and V is TRBV2; D might be TRBD1 (5 bases). V lost 0 bases, J lost 6 bases, and 14 bases lay in between. Germline values: CDR1 SNHLY, CDR2 FYNNEI. The CDR3 has 15 amino acids. This chain's CDR3 is CASSEARRGVDGYTF. The CDR3 DNA sequence: TGTGCCAGCAGTGAAGCGCGGCGGGGGGTGGATGGCTACACCTTC.

Many counts were recorded for this clonotype. This rearrangement joins TRBV2 to TRBJ2-3; D is unclear. The CDR3 is 12 amino acids. Germline V gives CDR1 SNHLY, CDR2 FYNNEI. The germline V and J ends were trimmed by 7 bases and 4 bases, with 9 bases remaining between them. This chain's CDR3 is CASNRLSDTQYF. DNA of the CDR3: TGTGCCAGCAACCGTCTATCAGATACGCAGTATTTT.